This T cell receptor beta chain was captured by sequencing in a study of regulatory T cells in long-lasting Graves disease. A few counts support this clonotype. Germline V gene data show CDR1 as SGDLS and CDR2 as YYNGEE. With V trimmed by 6 bases and J by 3 bases, 8 bases remained unmatched. This CDR3 contains 14 residues. Researchers made TCR beta libraries by using iRepertoire HTBI primers and running Arm-PCR on CDR3 regions. Using its own MiXCR run on the multiplex PCR reads, TCRdb lists one record per CDR3 protein. The sample carries 440,000 or so distinct CDR3 sequences, about 15% recorded once. Noted time point: newly diagnosed GD, antithyroid drugs for less than 3 months. Making the TCR library involved RNA that had been extracted from PBMCs. These same data were also listed under a study on T cells in Graves' hyperthyroidism and ophthalmopathy. That work states: Criteria for exclusion of patients were uncontrolled infection, other autoimmune disease, pregnancy or lactation.

The rearrangement links TRBV9 to TRBJ2-7; 8 bases match TRBD1. The source was peripheral blood mononuclear cells (PBMCs), collected at new diagnosis, from a patient treated with antithyroid drugs. This TCR was sampled from a woman in her twenties or thirties with Graves disease. CDR3 sequence (DNA): TGTGCCAGCAACCCGGGACAGGCTTACTACGAGCAGTACTTC. Its protein product is CASNPGQAYYEQYF.